Listed below are T cell receptor beta chains from one sample, sequenced in a study of human T cells and chemical hapten exposure. TCRdb used MiXCR to reprocess the RACE reads, holding one entry per CDR3 protein. This sample has under 450,000 distinct CDR3 sequences, with around 4.8% found just once. The sequencing here drew on whole blood, taken in connection with sensitization to the hapten diphenylcyclopropenone (DPC). These receptors came from a woman in her fifties or sixties with alopecia areata. Some clones in this sample may be carry-over from other donors' samples. Both conserved end residues are part of each CDR3. Fields, in order: V gene, clone size, D gene, CDR3 length, J gene, CDR3 DNA, CDR3 protein. The D gene is left open where the match is weak. Some rows mark clone size as missing; the rest say once, few, many or name a class of expanded clone.

TRBV6-6	many	TRBD1	15	TRBJ1-1	TGTGCCAGCAGCCTCGTACAGGGGTCGAACACTGAAGCTTTCTTT	CASSLVQGSNTEAFF
TRBV20-1	many	TRBD1	12	TRBJ1-1	TGCAGTGCAATATCCGGGACAGCCGAAGCTTTCTTT	CSAISGTAEAFF
TRBV29-1	many	.	15	TRBJ1-1	TGCAGCGTTCTTACTCCCCTGGCCTCGAACACTGAAGCTTTCTTT	CSVLTPLASNTEAFF
TRBV5-6	few	TRBD1	16	TRBJ1-2	TGTGCCAGCAGCTTGGAATTTCGGACAGGGATTGATGGCTACACCTTC	CASSLEFRTGIDGYTF
TRBV4-2	many	TRBD1	17	TRBJ1-1	TGTGCCAGCAGCCTTCGACAGGGGAAATGGATGAACACTGAAGCTTTCTTT	CASSLRQGKWMNTEAFF
TRBV6-5	.	.	14	TRBJ2-5	TGTGCCAGCAGTTTGCCCGGGACTGAAGAGACCCAGTACTTC	CASSLPGTEETQYF
TRBV20-1	many	.	14	TRBJ1-5	TGCAGTGCCTACGGGGCAGGAGACAATCAGCCCCAGCATTTT	CSAYGAGDNQPQHF
TRBV3-1	many	.	15	TRBJ1-5	TGTGCCAGCAGCCAAGATCTGGGAGCCAATCAGCCCCAGCATTTT	CASSQDLGANQPQHF
TRBV7-9	many	TRBD1	15	TRBJ1-1	TGTGCCAGCAGCTTAGGGGGACAGGGATACACTGAAGCTTTCTTT	CASSLGGQGYTEAFF
TRBV7-9	few	TRBD2	13	TRBJ2-1	TGTGCCAGCAGCTCCCGACTAGCGGGGGAGCAGTTCTTC	CASSSRLAGEQFF
TRBV3-1	many	TRBD1	13	TRBJ2-3	TGTGCCAGCAATTACAGGGGTTCGGATACGCAGTATTTT	CASNYRGSDTQYF
TRBV6-1	.	.	13	TRBJ1-2	TGTGCCAGCAGTGAAGCAGGGCTCGGAGGCTACACCTTC	CASSEAGLGGYTF
TRBV6-6	.	.	11	TRBJ1-1	TGTGCCAGCAGCCAGCCCACTGAAGCTTTCTTT	CASSQPTEAFF
TRBV5-1	many	.	15	TRBJ2-3	TGCGCCAGCAGCCTCGACGGCCCTAGCACAGATACGCAGTATTTT	CASSLDGPSTDTQYF